The 2 T cell receptor beta chains below all came from one sample that was sequenced in a study of blood T cell repertoires in COVID-19. Measured with immunoSEQ multiplex PCR; TCRdb has only the in-frame clones, and not every one. The sample carries fewer than 350,000 clones, 85% recorded once. The sequenced sample consisted of PBMCs or T cells enriched from blood (not recorded which). The receptors here all came from a woman in her twenties or thirties who had been exposed to COVID-19.

This clone was seen a few times. The chain uses TRBV5-1 and TRBJ2-5; 7 bases are a match to TRBD1. The CDR3 is 14 amino acids. CDR1 is SGHRS and CDR2 is YFSETQ in the germline V gene. V was clipped by 0 bases and J by 2 bases; unmatched bases: 1. The CDR3: CASSLATGQETQYF. DNA for the CDR3: TGCGCCAGCAGCTTGGCGACAGGGCAAGAGACCCAGTACTTC.

The V gene is TRBV7-3, the J gene TRBJ2-5, with TRBD2 matching 7 bases. Looked up from germline, CDR1 is SGHTA and CDR2 is FQGTGA. V shed 1 base and J 3 bases; nucleotides not matched to a gene: 8. CDR3 size: 16 residues. This CDR3 is CASSLSISGSKETQYF. The CDR3 nucleotides are TGTGCCAGCAGCTTAAGTATTAGCGGGTCTAAAGAGACCCAGTACTTC.